The sequence of this T cell receptor (beta chain) was determined in a study of blood T cells in healthy people across ages. The study drew donors from healthy Caucasian individuals in Russia aged roughly 6 to 100. CDR3 length equals 17 residues. In germline, CDR1 is SNHLY, CDR2 FYNNEI. Trimming stripped 6 bases from V and 0 bases from J, with 18 bases between. Alongside a J-beta primer mix, a sample-barcoded 5' primer served in a second PCR lasting roughly 6 to 11 cycles. In TCRdb, the 5' RACE reads were re-called with MiXCR into one record per CDR3 protein. The sample gives approximately 780,000 distinct CDR3 sequences, roughly 25% of which show up once; less than 3.5% is in the top ten. This same sample was also part of a study on T cells of mothers and their children. This second study says: The donors comprised over 5 children and their three healthy Caucasian mothers. Slightly higher, non-significant overlap characterized related mother-child pairs relative to unrelated pairs. Persistent microchimeric T cell clones were sought, and none were detected.

Sequences were obtained from blood. The chain couples TRBV2 to TRBJ2-1; a weak D match, TRBD1 (5 bases). This clonotype was obtained from a boy aged 5 to 17 in good health. Written as DNA, the CDR3 is TGTGCCAGCAGCCTTCTGGGGCCCGCCAGCTCCTACAATGAGCAGTTCTTC. It yields the protein CASSLLGPASSYNEQFF.